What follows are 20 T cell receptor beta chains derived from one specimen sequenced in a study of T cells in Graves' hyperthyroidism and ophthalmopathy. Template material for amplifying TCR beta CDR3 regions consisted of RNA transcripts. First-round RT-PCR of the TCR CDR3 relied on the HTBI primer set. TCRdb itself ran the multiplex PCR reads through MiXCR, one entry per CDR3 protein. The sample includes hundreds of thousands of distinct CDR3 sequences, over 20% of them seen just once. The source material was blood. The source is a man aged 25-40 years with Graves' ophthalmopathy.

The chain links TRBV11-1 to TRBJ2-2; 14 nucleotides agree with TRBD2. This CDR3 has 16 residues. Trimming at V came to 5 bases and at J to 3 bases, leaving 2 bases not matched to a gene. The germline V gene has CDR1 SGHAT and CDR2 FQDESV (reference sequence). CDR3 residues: CASSQGLAGDTGELFF. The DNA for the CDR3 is TGTGCCAGCAGCCAGGGACTAGCGGGAGACACCGGGGAGCTGTTTTTT.

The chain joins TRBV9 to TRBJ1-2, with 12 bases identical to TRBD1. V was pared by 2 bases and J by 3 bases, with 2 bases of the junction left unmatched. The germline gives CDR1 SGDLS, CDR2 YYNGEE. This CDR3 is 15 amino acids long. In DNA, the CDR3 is TGTGCCAGCAGCGTGGGACAGGGGGCTTACTATGGCTACACCTTC. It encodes CASSVGQGAYYGYTF.

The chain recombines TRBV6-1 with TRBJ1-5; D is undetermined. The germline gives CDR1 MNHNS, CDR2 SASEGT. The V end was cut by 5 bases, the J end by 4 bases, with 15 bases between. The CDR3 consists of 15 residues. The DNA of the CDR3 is TGTGCCAGCAGTAAAAGGACGGGCGTGAATCAGCCCCAGCATTTT. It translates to CASSKRTGVNQPQHF.

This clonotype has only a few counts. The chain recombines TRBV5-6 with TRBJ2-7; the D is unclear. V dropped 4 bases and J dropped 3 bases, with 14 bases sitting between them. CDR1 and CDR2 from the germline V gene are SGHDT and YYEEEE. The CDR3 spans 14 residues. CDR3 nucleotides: TGTGCCAGCAGCGAGAGGAAGACATACTACGAGCAGTACTTC. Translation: CASSERKTYYEQYF.

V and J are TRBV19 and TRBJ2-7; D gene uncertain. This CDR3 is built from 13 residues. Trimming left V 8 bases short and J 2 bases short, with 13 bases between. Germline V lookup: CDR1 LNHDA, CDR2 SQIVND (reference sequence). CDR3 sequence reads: CASSEVAAYEQYF. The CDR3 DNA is TGTGCCAGTTCCGAAGTAGCAGCCTACGAGCAGTACTTC.

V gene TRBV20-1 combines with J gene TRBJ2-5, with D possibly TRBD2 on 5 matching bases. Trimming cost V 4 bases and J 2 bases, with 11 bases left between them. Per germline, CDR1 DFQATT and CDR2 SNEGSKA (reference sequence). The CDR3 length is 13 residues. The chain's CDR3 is CSANRRDQETQYF. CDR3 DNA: TGCAGTGCTAATCGACGGGATCAAGAGACCCAGTACTTC.

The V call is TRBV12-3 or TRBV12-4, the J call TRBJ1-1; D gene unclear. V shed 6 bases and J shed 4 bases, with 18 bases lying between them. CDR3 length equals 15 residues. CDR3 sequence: CASSQDPGSFTEAFF. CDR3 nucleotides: TGTGCCAGCAGCCAAGATCCGGGTAGTTTCACTGAAGCTTTCTTT.

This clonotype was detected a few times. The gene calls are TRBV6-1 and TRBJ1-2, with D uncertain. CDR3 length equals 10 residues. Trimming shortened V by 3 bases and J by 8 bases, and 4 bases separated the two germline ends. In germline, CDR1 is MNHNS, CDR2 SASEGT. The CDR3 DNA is TGTGCCAGCAGTGAGCGAGGCTACACCTTC. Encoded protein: CASSERGYTF.

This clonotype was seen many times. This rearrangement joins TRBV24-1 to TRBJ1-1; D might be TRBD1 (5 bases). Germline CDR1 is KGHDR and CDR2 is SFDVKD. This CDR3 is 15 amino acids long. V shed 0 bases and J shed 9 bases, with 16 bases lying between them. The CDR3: CATSDLHWGRQQAFF. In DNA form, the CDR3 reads TGTGCCACCAGTGATTTGCACTGGGGCCGCCAGCAAGCTTTCTTT.

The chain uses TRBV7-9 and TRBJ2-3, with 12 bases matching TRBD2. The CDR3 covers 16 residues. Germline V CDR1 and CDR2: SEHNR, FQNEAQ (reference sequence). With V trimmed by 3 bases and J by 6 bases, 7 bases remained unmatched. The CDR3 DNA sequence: TGTGCCAGCAGCTTTCTAGCGGGAGGGGTGCGGGATACGCAGTATTTT. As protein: CASSFLAGGVRDTQYF.

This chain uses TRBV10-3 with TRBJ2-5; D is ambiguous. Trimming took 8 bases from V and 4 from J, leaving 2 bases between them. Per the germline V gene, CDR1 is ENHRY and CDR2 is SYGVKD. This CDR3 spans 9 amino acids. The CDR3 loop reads CAIGETQYF. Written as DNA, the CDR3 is TGTGCCATCGGAGAGACCCAGTACTTC.

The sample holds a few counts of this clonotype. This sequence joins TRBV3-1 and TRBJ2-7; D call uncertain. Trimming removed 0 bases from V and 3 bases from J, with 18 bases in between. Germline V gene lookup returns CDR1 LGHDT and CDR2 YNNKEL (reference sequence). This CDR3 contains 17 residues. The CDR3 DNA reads TGTGCCAGCAGCCAAGATATTTTTCGGGCAAGCTTCTACGAGCAGTACTTC. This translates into CASSQDIFRASFYEQYF.

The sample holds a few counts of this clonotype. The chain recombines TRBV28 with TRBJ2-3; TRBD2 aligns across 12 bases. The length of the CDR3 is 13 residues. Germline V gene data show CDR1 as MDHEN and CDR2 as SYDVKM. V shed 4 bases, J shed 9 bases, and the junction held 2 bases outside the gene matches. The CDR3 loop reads CASSSGLAGTQYF. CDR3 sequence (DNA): TGTGCCAGCAGTTCAGGACTAGCGGGAACGCAGTATTTT.

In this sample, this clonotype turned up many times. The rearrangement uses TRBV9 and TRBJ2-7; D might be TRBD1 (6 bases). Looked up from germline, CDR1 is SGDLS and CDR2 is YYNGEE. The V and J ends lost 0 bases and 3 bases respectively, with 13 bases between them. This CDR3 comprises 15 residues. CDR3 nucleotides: TGTGCCAGCAGCGTAGAGGGGGAAATGAACTACGAGCAGTACTTC. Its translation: CASSVEGEMNYEQYF.

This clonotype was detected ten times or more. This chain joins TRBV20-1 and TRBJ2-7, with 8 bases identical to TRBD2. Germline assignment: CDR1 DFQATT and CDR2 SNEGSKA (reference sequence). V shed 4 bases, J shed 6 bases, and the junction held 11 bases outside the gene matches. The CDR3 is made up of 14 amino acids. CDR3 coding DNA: TGCAGTGCTACCTTCGGGACTAGTCTCGGCGAGCAGTACTTC. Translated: CSATFGTSLGEQYF.

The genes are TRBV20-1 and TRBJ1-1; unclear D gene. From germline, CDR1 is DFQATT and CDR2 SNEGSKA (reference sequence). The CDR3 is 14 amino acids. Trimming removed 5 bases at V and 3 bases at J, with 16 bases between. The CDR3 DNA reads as TGCAGTGCTGCCCGCCCGGACCCGTACACTGAAGCTTTCTTT. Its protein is CSAARPDPYTEAFF.

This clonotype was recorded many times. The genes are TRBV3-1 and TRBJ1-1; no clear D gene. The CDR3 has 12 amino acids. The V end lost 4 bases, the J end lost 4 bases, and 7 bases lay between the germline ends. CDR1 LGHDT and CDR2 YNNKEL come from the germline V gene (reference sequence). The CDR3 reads CASSLIGTEAFF. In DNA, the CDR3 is TGTGCCAGCAGCCTGATTGGCACTGAAGCTTTCTTT. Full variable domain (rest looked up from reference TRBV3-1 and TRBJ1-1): DTAVSQTPKYLVTQMGNDKSIKCEQNLGHDTMYWYKQDSKKFLKIMFSYNNKELIINETVPNRFSPKSPDKAHLNLHINSLELGDSAVYFCASSLIGTEAFFGQGTRLTVV.

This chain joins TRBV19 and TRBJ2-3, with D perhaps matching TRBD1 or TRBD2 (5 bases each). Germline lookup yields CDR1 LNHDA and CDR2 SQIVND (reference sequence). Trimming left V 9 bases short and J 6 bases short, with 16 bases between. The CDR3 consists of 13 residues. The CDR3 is CASRDGDPDTQYF. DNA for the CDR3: TGTGCCAGCCGGGACGGTGACCCCGATACGCAGTATTTT.

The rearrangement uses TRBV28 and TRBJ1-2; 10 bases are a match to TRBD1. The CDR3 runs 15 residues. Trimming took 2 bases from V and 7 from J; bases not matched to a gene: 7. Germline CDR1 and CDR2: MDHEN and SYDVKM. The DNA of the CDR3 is TGTGCCAGCAGTTTACTGACAGGGGGCAACGGTGGCTACACCTTC. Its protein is CASSLLTGGNGGYTF.

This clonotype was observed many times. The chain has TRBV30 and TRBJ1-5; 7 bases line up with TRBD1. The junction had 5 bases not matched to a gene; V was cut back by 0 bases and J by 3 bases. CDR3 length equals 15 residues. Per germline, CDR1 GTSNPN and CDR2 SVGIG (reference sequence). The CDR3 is CAWSVRGQLNQPQHF. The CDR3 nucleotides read TGTGCCTGGAGTGTAAGGGGACAGCTCAATCAGCCCCAGCATTTT.